In its sample, the clone carrying this T cell receptor beta chain was seen many times. The CDR3 spans 13 residues. The germline gives CDR1 SGHTA, CDR2 FQGTGA. Trimming cost V 8 bases and J 0 bases, with 10 bases left between them. The data were taken from a study of Graves' ophthalmopathy and Graves' hyperthyroidism. Transcripts of RNA were the source for amplifying TCR beta CDR3 regions. Scientists carried out first-round RT-PCR using HTBI primers and then a second-round multiplex PCR. TCRdb processed the multiplex PCR reads anew with MiXCR; each CDR3 protein has one entry. The sample includes hundreds of thousands of distinct CDR3 sequences, around 21% of them seen just once.

The clonotype was recovered from a woman younger than 35 with stable Graves' hyperthyroidism. Specimen: peripheral blood. The chain couples TRBV7-3 to TRBJ1-1; D call uncertain. The CDR3 loop reads CASQRQMNTEAFF. The CDR3 DNA is TGTGCCAGCCAGAGACAAATGAACACTGAAGCTTTCTTT.